The entry below gives a single T cell receptor (beta chain) sequence along with its context. What it binds is not known. This entry belongs to a study of CD8+ T cells in alopecia areata. Overall study results and limits: It was less clear whether patients shared TCRs than it was in mice, possibly because of HLA. Scalp clonality dropped significantly under tofacitinib, as did expanded CD8+ top-100 clones. Relative to normal scalp, lesional scalp, especially alopecia totalis/universalis, showed higher clonality.

RNA, once extracted, was reverse transcribed into cDNA for use as the sequencing template. Assay used: immunoSEQ multiplex PCR; TCRdb lists only in-frame clones, some missing. This table has fewer than 250,000 clones, roughly 44% appearing once. Germline values: CDR1 MDHEN, CDR2 SYDVKM. CDR3 length equals 13 residues. Treatment of the sample: oral pan-JAK inhibitor, 5-10 mg twice daily. Researchers took lesional scalp punch biopsies and peripheral blood from people who were alopecia areata patients. The rearrangement links TRBV28 to TRBJ2-5; 11 bases agree with TRBD1. Sequencing was performed on CD4+ T cells sorted from blood, taken at approximately week 37, from a patient treated with tofacitinib. The clonotype was recovered from a human donor with alopecia areata. Written as DNA, the CDR3 is TGTGGCGTGGACAGGGGGCGCGGAGAGACCCAGTACTTC. It translates to CGVDRGRGETQYF. Complete variable domain (other parts from reference TRBV28 and TRBJ2-5): DVKVTQSSRYLVKRTGEKVFLECVQDMDHENMFWYRQDPGLGLRLIYFSYDVKMKEKGDIPEGYSVSREKKERFSLILESASTNQTSMYLCGVDRGRGETQYFGPGTRLLVL.